One sample yielded the 10 T cell receptor beta chains listed below, sequenced in a study of preoperative IRX-2 immunotherapy in early breast cancer. Sequenced by immunoSEQ multiplex PCR; TCRdb stores in-frame clones only, minus some. This table holds 95,000 to 100,000 clones, 86% found once. Treatment described: preoperative locoregional IRX-2 cytokine immunotherapy. The source material was tumor tissue, sampled after IRX-2 immunotherapy. Receptor source: a human donor with breast cancer.

The chain carries TRBV18 and TRBJ2-2; 8 bases match TRBD1. V lost 2 bases and J lost 5; bases outside the gene matches: 10. Looked up from germline, CDR1 is KGHSH and CDR2 is LQKENI. This CDR3 is built from 17 residues. CDR3: CASSPTPGQGRTGELFF. Written as DNA, the CDR3 is TGTGCCAGCTCACCAACGCCCGGACAGGGTAGGACCGGGGAGCTGTTTTTT. Full variable domain (outside the CDR3, taken from reference TRBV18 and TRBJ2-2): NAGVMQNPRHLVRRRGQEARLRCSPMKGHSHVYWYRQLPEEGLKFMVYLQKENIIDESGMPKERFSAEFPKEGPSILRIQQVVRGDSAAYFCASSPTPGQGRTGELFFGEGSRLTVL.

The gene calls are TRBV6-8 and TRBJ1-1, with unresolved D. CDR1 and CDR2 (germline): MNHGY, SAAAGT. V dropped 3 bases and J dropped 1 base, with 6 bases sitting between them. This CDR3 has 13 amino acids. The CDR3 nucleotides are TGTGCCAGCAGTTATATCCGGAACACTGAAGCTTTCTTT. Protein sequence: CASSYIRNTEAFF.

V and J are TRBV5-1 and TRBJ2-2; 7 bases are shared with TRBD2. Germline CDR1 and CDR2: SGHRS and YFSETQ. This CDR3 is 15 amino acids long. Losses at the gene ends were 3 bases for V and 4 bases for J; bases not matched to a gene: 6. The CDR3 bases are TGCGCCAGCAGCTCCCTCGCTAGCGGCACCGGGGAGCTGTTTTTT. The encoded protein is CASSSLASGTGELFF.

The rearrangement uses TRBV6-8 and TRBJ1-5, with TRBD1 as a possible D gene (6 bases). This CDR3 region has 13 residues. From germline, CDR1 is MNHGY and CDR2 SAAAGT. V dropped 11 bases and J dropped 3 bases, with 14 bases sitting between them. The CDR3 DNA sequence: TGTGCCTCTAGGGGGGGTAACAATCAGCCCCAGCATTTT. It translates to CASRGGNNQPQHF.

This chain uses TRBV6-8 with TRBJ1-2; TRBD1 matches 7 bases. The germline CDR1 and CDR2 sequences are MNHGY and SAAAGT. V dropped 5 bases and J dropped 5; count of bases not matched to a gene: 8. This CDR3 is built from 14 residues. CDR3 coding DNA: TGTGCCAGCAGTGACGACAGGGAGGGGTATGGCTACACCTTC. Translated, it gives CASSDDREGYGYTF.

This chain connects TRBV6-7 to TRBJ2-7; D is undetermined. TRBV6-7 is assigned to the ORF class and has an uncertain function. Trimming stripped 8 bases from V and 6 bases from J, with 20 bases between. The CDR3 runs to 14 residues. The DNA for the CDR3 is TGTGCCAGCGCTGGATACCCGGAGCGCCGCGAGCAGTACTTC. Protein product: CASAGYPERREQYF.

Of note for this clone: The junction and the germline gene differ at one end; a read error may be behind it. The chain couples TRBV5-1 to TRBJ2-1; TRBD2 is a possible D gene (6 bases). CDR1 and CDR2 (germline): SGHRS, YFSETQ. The CDR3 length is 17 residues. DNA for the CDR3: TGCGCCAACAGCTTGGGGGGAACAGTTTCCTCCTACAATGAGCAGTTCTTC. Amino acids: CANSLGGTVSSYNEQFF.

The chain combines TRBV11-3 with TRBJ1-1; D might be TRBD1 (5 bases). The CDR3 has 14 residues. Trimming took off 3 bases at V and 2 bases at J, with 10 bases between the two ends. Germline CDR1 reads SGHNT; CDR2 reads YENEEA. CDR3 DNA: TGTGCCAGCAGCTTTGACGGGACCAACACTGAAGCTTTCTTT. It yields the protein CASSFDGTNTEAFF.

This chain joins TRBV18 and TRBJ1-4, with D maybe TRBD1 (6 bases). CDR1 is KGHSH and CDR2 is LQKENI in the germline V gene. The CDR3 runs 14 residues. The V gene lost 5 bases and the J gene lost 5 bases, with 12 bases spanning the gap. The CDR3 here is CASSNRAENEKLFF. For the CDR3, the DNA is TGTGCCAGCTCAAACAGGGCAGAGAATGAAAAACTGTTTTTT. The entire variable domain, with the rest obtained from reference TRBV18 and TRBJ1-4, is as follows: NAGVMQNPRHLVRRRGQEARLRCSPMKGHSHVYWYRQLPEEGLKFMVYLQKENIIDESGMPKERFSAEFPKEGPSILRIQQVVRGDSAAYFCASSNRAENEKLFFGSGTQLSVL.

This chain uses TRBV6-8 with TRBJ2-2; no definite D call. Germline CDR1 MNHGY, CDR2 SAAAGT. V lost 10 bases, J lost 2 bases, and 11 bases lay in between. The CDR3 runs 13 residues. The CDR3 sequence is CAIKQANTGELFF. The CDR3 bases are TGTGCCATCAAGCAGGCTAACACCGGGGAGCTGTTTTTT.